The 28 T cell receptor beta chains below all came from one sample that was sequenced in a study of siplizumab effects on memory and regulatory T cells (dated by TCRdb to about 2019). Library preparation employed the immunoSEQ multiplex PCR assay. The table was pulled from immuneACCESS by TCRdb, which kept in-frame rearrangements only. Such tables lose some clones; where checked, under half of the loss comes from unresolved V genes, and the rest has no known cause. This sample lists tens of thousands of clones; approximately 87% were detected once. The top ten clonotypes cover less than 4% of the sample. The sequencing input was memory CD4+ T cells sorted from blood. The sample's cell subset or site label, decoded: unstimulated CD4+ memory T cells. These receptors originate from a human donor in good health.

V is TRBV12-5 and J is TRBJ2-3, with 8 bases identical to TRBD2. V lost 7 bases, J lost 3 bases, and 9 bases stayed unmatched. CDR1 and CDR2 (germline): LGHNT, FRNRAP. The CDR3 length is 15 residues. The DNA of the CDR3 is TGTGCTAGTGCCAGACCGGGACTAGGAACAGATACGCAGTATTTT. Translated, it gives CASARPGLGTDTQYF.

The chain carries TRBV2 and TRBJ2-5, with 10 bases fitting TRBD1. Germline assignment: CDR1 SNHLY and CDR2 FYNNEI. The CDR3 totals 15 residues. V trimming: 4 bases; J trimming: 2 bases; junction bases outside the gene matches: 4. Here the CDR3 reads CASSGGQGRQETQYF. CDR3 DNA: TGTGCCAGCAGTGGGGGACAGGGGAGGCAAGAGACCCAGTACTTC.

The chain joins TRBV9 to TRBJ1-1, with 7 bases that match TRBD1. The V and J ends lost 4 bases and 5 bases, in that order; junction bases with no gene match: 8. The CDR3 runs to 14 residues. Germline CDR1 is SGDLS and CDR2 is YYNGEE. This CDR3 reads CASSSQGGRTEAFF. DNA for the CDR3: TGTGCCAGCAGCTCCCAGGGGGGCAGGACTGAAGCTTTCTTT. Variable domain in full (rest from reference TRBV9 and TRBJ1-1): DSGVTQTPKHLITATGQRVTLRCSPRSGDLSVYWYQQSLDQGLQFLIQYYNGEERAKGNILERFSAQQFPDLHSELNLSSLELGDSALYFCASSSQGGRTEAFFGQGTRLTVV.

This chain uses TRBV7-9 with TRBJ2-1, with D perhaps TRBD1 (5 bases). The germline CDR1 and CDR2 sequences are SEHNR and FQNEAQ (reference sequence). V lost 5 bases and J lost 7, with 15 bases in between. The CDR3 runs 14 residues. This CDR3 is CASSITGRANEQFF. The CDR3 nucleotides are TGTGCCAGCAGCATAACGGGCAGGGCGAATGAGCAGTTCTTC.

The V and J genes are TRBV4-2 and TRBJ2-7; TRBD2 matches at 13 bases. Germline V lookup: CDR1 LGHNA, CDR2 YNFKEQ. Trimming cost V 0 bases and J 5 bases; bases outside gene matches: 4. CDR3 length equals 16 residues. The CDR3 DNA reads TGTGCCAGCAGCCAAGAACTAGCGGGAGGGTGGAACGAGCAGTACTTC. Translating it yields CASSQELAGGWNEQYF.

This clone was seen only once. The chain employs TRBV6-4 and TRBJ2-2; no clear D. Deletions cut 0 bases from V and 3 bases from J, with 8 bases between. This CDR3 comprises 15 residues. Germline V gene lookup returns CDR1 MRHNA and CDR2 SNTAGT. The CDR3 nucleotides read TGTGCCAGCAGTGACTCGGCGGCTGACACCGGGGAGCTGTTTTTT. Translation gives CASSDSAADTGELFF.

The chain uses TRBV15 and TRBJ1-2; a weak D match, TRBD1 (5 bases). Germline CDR1 is LNHNV and CDR2 is YYDKDF (reference sequence). CDR3 length equals 14 residues. V was shortened by 4 bases and J by 0 bases, with 9 bases between the two germline ends. The CDR3 protein is CATSTGTTNYGYTF. The CDR3 nucleotides are TGTGCCACCAGCACCGGGACGACTAACTATGGCTACACCTTC.

The V gene is TRBV10-2, the J gene TRBJ2-7, with TRBD2 matching 7 bases. With 0 bases clipped from V and 2 bases from J, the junction kept 4 bases outside the gene matches. There are 15 residues in the CDR3. Germline loops: CDR1 WSHSY, CDR2 SAAADI. In nucleotides, the CDR3 is TGCGCCAGCAGTGAGTCGGGGGGGACGGCCTACGAGCAGTACTTC. This codes for CASSESGGTAYEQYF.

The gene calls are TRBV5-1 and TRBJ2-1, with D possibly TRBD1 on 7 matching bases. The CDR3 has 16 amino acids. V was shortened by 4 bases and J by 2 bases, with 16 bases between the two germline ends. Germline assignment: CDR1 SGHRS and CDR2 YFSETQ. CDR3 bases: TGCGCCAGCAGCACTAGACAGGGAGGTACCTACAATGAGCAGTTCTTC. Encoded protein: CASSTRQGGTYNEQFF.

The rearrangement uses TRBV9 and TRBJ2-5; 11 nucleotides match TRBD2. Germline V gives CDR1 SGDLS, CDR2 YYNGEE. V trimming: 5 bases; J trimming: 3 bases; junction bases outside the gene matches: 3. The CDR3 loop spans 14 amino acids. CDR3 sequence (DNA): TGTGCCAGCAGTGTGGGACTAGCGGAAGAGACCCAGTACTTC. Its protein is CASSVGLAEETQYF.

For the CDR3, the DNA is TGTGCCAGCAGTGAAGCGGGGGACAGGGGGGATGGCTACACCTTC. This encodes CASSEAGDRGDGYTF. The chain carries TRBV6-1 and TRBJ1-2, with TRBD1 matching over 11 bases. The germline CDR1 and CDR2 sequences are MNHNS and SASEGT. With V trimmed by 0 bases and J by 6 bases, 3 bases remained unmatched. The CDR3 has 15 amino acids.

The chain links TRBV6-1 to TRBJ2-2, with D tentatively TRBD2 (5 bases). Trimming left V 7 bases short and J 6 bases short, with 18 bases between. The CDR3 totals 15 residues. The V gene's germline CDR1 is MNHNS and CDR2 SASEGT. The CDR3 sequence: CASTPSGYNAGELFF. The CDR3 DNA follows: TGTGCCAGCACCCCGTCGGGGTATAACGCCGGGGAGCTGTTTTTT.

The chain employs TRBV28 and TRBJ1-2; 7 nucleotides align to TRBD1. V gave up 5 bases and J gave up 6 bases; unmatched junction bases: 12. CDR1 and CDR2 (germline): MDHEN, SYDVKM. The CDR3 extends over 15 amino acids. The CDR3 protein is CASSQTSTGRNGYTF. DNA for the CDR3: TGTGCCAGCAGTCAAACCTCGACAGGGAGAAATGGCTACACCTTC.

This clone was seen just once. This chain uses TRBV10-1 with TRBJ1-4; 9 bases match TRBD1. The CDR3 loop spans 18 amino acids. V lost 8 bases to trimming and J lost 7 bases; unmatched junction nucleotides: 20. CDR1 is WNHNN, CDR2 SYGVQD, per germline (reference sequence). Here the CDR3 DNA reads TGCGCCAGCGACACAGGGGGCGAGGGGGATCGCATCTGTGAAAAACTGTTTTTT. It is translated as CASDTGGEGDRICEKLFF.

This chain uses TRBV19 with TRBJ2-2; 7 bases align to TRBD1. The CDR3 covers 14 residues. The ends lost 6 bases at V and 7 bases at J; junction bases unmatched: 8. Germline V gene lookup returns CDR1 LNHDA and CDR2 SQIVND (reference sequence). This chain's CDR3 is CASSTTGSVGELFF. CDR3 nucleotides: TGTGCCAGTAGCACGACAGGGAGTGTCGGGGAGCTGTTTTTT.

The V and J genes are TRBV5-6 and TRBJ2-7; maybe TRBD2 (6 bases). V gave up 2 bases and J gave up 1 base, with 16 bases separating them. Germline V lookup: CDR1 SGHDT, CDR2 YYEEEE. CDR3 length: 16 residues. Here the CDR3 reads CASSFMRLGSSYEQYF. CDR3 DNA: TGTGCCAGCAGCTTTATGAGACTAGGCTCATCCTACGAGCAGTACTTC.

The CDR3 sequence is CASSQAGGQGANYGYTF. DNA of the CDR3: TGTGCCAGCAGCCAAGCAGGGGGACAGGGAGCTAACTATGGCTACACCTTC. The V and J genes are TRBV4-2 and TRBJ1-2, with 9 bases that match TRBD1. The CDR3 is made up of 17 amino acids. The germline V gene has CDR1 LGHNA and CDR2 YNFKEQ. With 1 base clipped from V and 0 bases from J, the junction kept 6 bases outside the gene matches.

The chain employs TRBV6-1 and TRBJ1-2; D unresolved. Trimming took off 8 bases at V and 13 bases at J, with 20 bases between the two ends. This CDR3 is 12 amino acids long. The germline V gene has CDR1 MNHNS and CDR2 SASEGT. CDR3 coding DNA: TGTGCCAGCCAGAGCAGCAGCCTATTAGGCACCTTC. Its translation is CASQSSSLLGTF.

Only one count was recorded for this clone. The CDR3 region has the DNA TGTGCCAGCAGCTTAGGAATTTTGGACAGTGACTCTGGGGCCAACGTCCTGACTTTC. Translation gives CASSLGILDSDSGANVLTF. The genes are TRBV7-9 and TRBJ2-6, with D perhaps matching TRBD1 (6 bases). The CDR3 totals 19 residues. V lost 1 base to trimming and J lost 0 bases, with 16 bases between them. Per the germline V gene, CDR1 is SEHNR and CDR2 is FQNEAQ (reference sequence).

The V gene is TRBV5-1, the J gene TRBJ1-1, with 8 nucleotides matching TRBD1. From germline, CDR1 is SGHRS and CDR2 YFSETQ. Trimming removed 2 bases from V and 5 bases from J; junction bases left unmatched: 5. The CDR3 length is 14 residues. CDR3 coding DNA: TGCGCCAGCAGCTTTGGACAGGGAGGGACTGAAGCTTTCTTT. Protein product: CASSFGQGGTEAFF.

This clone showed up just once. The CDR3 coding sequence is TGTGCCAGCAACCGGGCCCTGAATGAAAAACTGTTTTTT. Protein sequence: CASNRALNEKLFF. The chain has TRBV6-1 and TRBJ1-4; D is unclear. V lost 7 bases and J 5 bases, leaving 11 bases between the germline ends. CDR3 length: 13 residues. CDR1 and CDR2 (germline): MNHNS, SASEGT.

The rearrangement links TRBV25-1 to TRBJ1-2; TRBD1 might be the D (5 bases). Germline loops: CDR1 MGHDK, CDR2 SYGVNS. V lost 6 bases to trimming and J lost 3 bases, with 17 bases between them. The CDR3 covers 15 residues. CDR3 loop: CASSPGGTAYYGYTF. For the CDR3, the DNA is TGTGCCAGCAGCCCGGGCGGGACGGCTTACTATGGCTACACCTTC.

The chain links TRBV6-4 to TRBJ2-5; D remains unclear. V was shortened by 4 bases and J by 6 bases, with 3 bases between the two germline ends. Germline lookup yields CDR1 MRHNA and CDR2 SNTAGT. The CDR3 consists of 10 residues. In DNA form, the CDR3 reads TGTGCCAGCAGTGTCCAGACCCAGTACTTC. Translated, it gives CASSVQTQYF.

This chain uses TRBV5-4 with TRBJ2-7; TRBD2 agrees at 14 bases. The CDR3 extends over 16 amino acids. The V and J ends lost 3 bases and 5 bases, in that order; junction bases with no gene match: 7. Germline assignment: CDR1 SGHNT and CDR2 YYREEE (reference sequence). The CDR3 bases are TGTGCCAGCAGCTCCTCGGGACTAGCGGGAGAGGACGAGCAGTACTTC. Its protein product is CASSSSGLAGEDEQYF.

The chain employs TRBV6-1 and TRBJ1-5, with D perhaps matching TRBD1 (6 bases). Per germline, CDR1 MNHNS and CDR2 SASEGT. V gave up 3 bases and J gave up 2 bases, with 11 bases separating them. The CDR3 runs 15 residues. CDR3 coding DNA: TGTGCCAGCAGTGATCCTCGGACAGGCAATCAGCCCCAGCATTTT. Amino acids: CASSDPRTGNQPQHF.

The chain carries TRBV5-6 and TRBJ1-2, with D tentatively TRBD1 (5 bases). Trimming stripped 0 bases from V and 8 bases from J, with 17 bases between. CDR3 size: 15 residues. Germline V lookup: CDR1 SGHDT, CDR2 YYEEEE. The CDR3 spells CASSLGGTPLRGYTF. CDR3 sequence (DNA): TGTGCCAGCAGCTTGGGAGGGACCCCTTTGAGGGGCTACACCTTC.

The V gene is TRBV6-5, the J gene TRBJ2-1; D is undetermined. V dropped 2 bases and J dropped 16 bases, with 21 bases sitting between them. The CDR3 contains 14 residues. Germline lookup yields CDR1 MNHEY and CDR2 SVGAGI. CDR3 in DNA: TGTGCCAGCAGTTACCAGTATCCAGGCTGGACCTTTTTCTTC. As protein: CASSYQYPGWTFFF.

The gene calls are TRBV5-4 and TRBJ2-3; D remains ambiguous. The germline V and J ends were trimmed by 3 bases and 4 bases, with 15 bases remaining between them. CDR1 and CDR2 from the germline V gene are SGHNT and YYREEE (reference sequence). The CDR3 runs to 15 residues. The CDR3 bases are TGTGCCAGCAGCTCGGATAGTCGGGTCGCAGATACGCAGTATTTT. Translation: CASSSDSRVADTQYF.